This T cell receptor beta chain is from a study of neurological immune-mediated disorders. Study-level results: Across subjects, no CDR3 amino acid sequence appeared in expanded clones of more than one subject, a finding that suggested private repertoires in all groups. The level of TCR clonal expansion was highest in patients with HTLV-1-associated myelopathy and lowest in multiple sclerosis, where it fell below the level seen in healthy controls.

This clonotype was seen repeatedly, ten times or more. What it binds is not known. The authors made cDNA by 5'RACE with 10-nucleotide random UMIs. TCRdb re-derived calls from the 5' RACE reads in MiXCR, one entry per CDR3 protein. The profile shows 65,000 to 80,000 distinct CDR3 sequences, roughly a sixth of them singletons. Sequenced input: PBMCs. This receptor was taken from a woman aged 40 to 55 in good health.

The CDR3 here is CAIRSGTGIYGYTF. The DNA of the CDR3 is TGTGCCATCCGGTCCGGGACAGGGATCTATGGCTACACCTTC. The chain combines TRBV10-3 with TRBJ1-2; 9 bases map to TRBD1. CDR3 length: 14 amino acids. The germline V gene has CDR1 ENHRY and CDR2 SYGVKD. J gave up 4 bases and V 8 bases, and 8 bases lay outside the gene matches.